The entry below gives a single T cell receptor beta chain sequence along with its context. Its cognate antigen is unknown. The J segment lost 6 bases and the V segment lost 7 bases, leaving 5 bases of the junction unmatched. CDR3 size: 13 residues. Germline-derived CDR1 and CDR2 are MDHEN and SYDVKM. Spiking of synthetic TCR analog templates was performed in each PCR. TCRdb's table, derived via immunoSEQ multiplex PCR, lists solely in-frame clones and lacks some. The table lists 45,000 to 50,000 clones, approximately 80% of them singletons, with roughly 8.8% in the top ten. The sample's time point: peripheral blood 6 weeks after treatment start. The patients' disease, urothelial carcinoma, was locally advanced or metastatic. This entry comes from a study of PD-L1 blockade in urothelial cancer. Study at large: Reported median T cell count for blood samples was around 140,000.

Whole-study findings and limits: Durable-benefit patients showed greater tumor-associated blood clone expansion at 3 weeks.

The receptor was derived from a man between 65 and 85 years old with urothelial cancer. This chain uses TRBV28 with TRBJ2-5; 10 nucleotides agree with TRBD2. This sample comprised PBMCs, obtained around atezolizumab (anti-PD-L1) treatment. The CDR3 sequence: CASTSGLAKTQYF. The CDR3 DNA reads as TGTGCCAGCACCTCGGGACTAGCGAAGACCCAGTACTTC.